This TCR beta chain was captured by sequencing in a study of blood T cell repertoires in COVID-19. Study at large: PBMCs, B-cell-depleted T cells, or T cells provided the cDNA or gDNA that made up the material.

With 1 base removed from V and 7 bases from J, the gap between germline ends came to 7 bases. The CDR3 spans 12 residues. The germline CDR1 and CDR2 sequences are SGHNT and YENEEA. Using immunoSEQ multiplex PCR, the repertoire was profiled, and TCRdb retains in-frame clones only, with some absent. In the table there are about 240,000 clones, 65% to 85% of which are singletons. The chain recombines TRBV11-3 with TRBJ1-1; no clear D gene. This sequence originates from a human donor in a cohort sampled during active COVID-19. The sample was peripheral blood. The CDR3 is CASSLGESEAFF. The CDR3 DNA is TGTGCCAGCAGCTTAGGGGAGAGTGAAGCTTTCTTT.